Shown below are 17 T cell receptor beta chains from a single sample sequenced in a study of shared clonotypes between healthy human individuals. The method was immunoSEQ multiplex PCR; TCRdb's version includes in-frame clones alone and lacks a portion of them. Of 550,000 to 650,000 clones listed, roughly 95% were seen once; the top ten hold 0.11%. Naive CD8 cells comprised CD45RO-negative, CCR7-positively selected cells, excluding terminally differentiated effector memory CD45RA+ cells. Sequenced: naive CD8+ T cells sorted from blood. Receptor source: a woman aged 30 to 39 in good health.

The V and J genes are TRBV28 and TRBJ2-3; 8 bases are shared with TRBD2. There are 15 residues in the CDR3. J lost 2 bases, V lost 5 bases, and 6 bases had no gene match. Germline V gives CDR1 MDHEN, CDR2 SYDVKM. Here the CDR3 reads CASSPHSGTTDTQYF. CDR3 DNA sequence: TGTGCCAGCAGTCCACATAGCGGGACCACAGATACGCAGTATTTT.

V and J are TRBV27 and TRBJ2-1; 9 bases map to TRBD1. V gave up 5 bases and J gave up 4 bases; unmatched junction bases: 12. Germline CDR1 reads MNHEY; CDR2 reads SMNVEV (reference sequence). The CDR3 spans 17 residues. The CDR3 coding sequence is TGTGCCAGCAGTGCCTCACCCGGGACAGGGACGTACAATGAGCAGTTCTTC. Translation gives CASSASPGTGTYNEQFF.

The chain recombines TRBV27 with TRBJ2-2; possible D gene TRBD2, 5 bases. V lost 6 bases and J 8 bases, leaving 25 bases between the germline ends. Germline values: CDR1 MNHEY, CDR2 SMNVEV (reference sequence). The CDR3 consists of 17 residues. CDR3 sequence (DNA): TGTGCCAGCAGGCCGGGCCCTGAGCTATCGGAGGCTGGGGAGCTGTTTTTT. This encodes CASRPGPELSEAGELFF.

J is TRBJ2-1 and V is TRBV28; perhaps TRBD2 as D (5 bases). The CDR3 extends over 17 amino acids. V lost 6 bases and J lost 0, with 18 bases in between. Germline CDR1 is MDHEN and CDR2 is SYDVKM. The CDR3 DNA reads as TGTGCCAGCAGCCTCAGAAGCGGTGAATACTCCTACAATGAGCAGTTCTTC. It yields the protein CASSLRSGEYSYNEQFF.

Of note for this clone: Other DNA sequences in the sample encode the same CDR3. V gene TRBV27 combines with J gene TRBJ1-1, with D perhaps TRBD1 (6 bases). The germline gives CDR1 MNHEY, CDR2 SMNVEV (reference sequence). The V end was cut by 6 bases, the J end by 2 bases, with 7 bases between. CDR3 size: 12 residues. CDR3 sequence reads: CASRGGNTEAFF. In nucleotides, the CDR3 is TGTGCCAGCAGGGGGGGCAACACTGAAGCTTTCTTT.

The chain joins TRBV5-5 to TRBJ2-1; no reliable D call. Germline V CDR1 and CDR2: SGHKS, YYEKEE (reference sequence). The CDR3 is made up of 11 amino acids. V was cut by 0 bases and J by 9 bases, with 4 bases left in between. CDR3 DNA sequence: TGTGCCAGCAGCTTGGATGTTGAGCAGTTCTTC. It translates to CASSLDVEQFF.

This clone was recorded once. The chain employs TRBV7-6 and TRBJ2-5, with TRBD1 matching 8 bases. CDR1 and CDR2 from the germline V gene are SGHVS and FNYEAQ. CDR3 length: 15 residues. The V gene end was trimmed by 4 bases and the J gene end by 2 bases; junction bases not matched to a gene: 6. CDR3 sequence reads: CASSWNGQGQETQYF. Here the CDR3 DNA reads TGTGCCAGCAGCTGGAACGGACAGGGACAAGAGACCCAGTACTTC.

In regard to this clone: Other DNA sequences in the same sample also yield this CDR3. The chain recombines TRBV18 with TRBJ2-7, with 7 positions matching TRBD1. Per germline, CDR1 KGHSH and CDR2 LQKENI. The CDR3 length is 13 residues. V was clipped by 1 base and J by 3 bases; unmatched bases: 0. CDR3 sequence (DNA): TGTGCCAGCTCACCACGGGACAGCTACGAGCAGTACTTC. Its translation is CASSPRDSYEQYF.

This clone was detected only a few times. The rearrangement joins TRBV2 to TRBJ2-7; D ambiguous. This CDR3 comprises 14 residues. Trimming removed 0 bases at V and 6 bases at J, with 12 bases between. Germline CDR1 and CDR2: SNHLY and FYNNEI. CDR3 in DNA: TGTGCCAGCAGTGAAGCTCCCACATCGTCCGAGCAGTACTTC. Amino acid sequence: CASSEAPTSSEQYF. The whole variable domain, filled in from reference TRBV2 and TRBJ2-7, reads EPEVTQTPSHQVTQMGQEVILRCVPISNHLYFYWYRQILGQKVEFLVSFYNNEISEKSEIFDDQFSVERPDGSNFTLKIRSTKLEDSAMYFCASSEAPTSSEQYFGPGTRLTVT.

This chain uses TRBV4-1 with TRBJ1-2; D unclear. This CDR3 contains 13 residues. Germline V gene sequence: CDR1 MGHRA, CDR2 YSYEKL. Between the trimmed V and J ends, which lost 2 bases and 4 bases, there was a span of 8 bases. CDR3 DNA sequence: TGCGCCAGCAGCCAATCCCTCGGCTATGGCTACACCTTC. It yields the protein CASSQSLGYGYTF.

As concerns this clone: Within the sample, other DNA sequences also encode this same CDR3. V and J are TRBV27 and TRBJ2-1; no reliable D call. Trimming left V 0 bases short and J 4 bases short, with 7 bases between. This CDR3 is built from 14 residues. The germline V gene has CDR1 MNHEY and CDR2 SMNVEV (reference sequence). The CDR3: CASSLSLDYNEQFF. As DNA, the CDR3 is TGTGCCAGCAGTTTATCCCTAGATTACAATGAGCAGTTCTTC.

The chain links TRBV2 to TRBJ1-1; D possibly corresponds to TRBD1 (5 bases). CDR1 SNHLY and CDR2 FYNNEI come from the germline V gene. This CDR3 spans 11 amino acids. Trimming stripped 10 bases from V and 4 bases from J, with 10 bases between. As DNA, the CDR3 is TGTGCCACGTCAGGGATCACTGAAGCTTTCTTT. Protein sequence: CATSGITEAFF.

CDR3 protein: CASSVDRSARNYGYTF. CDR3 nucleotides: TGTGCCAGCAGCGTGGACCGTAGCGCACGTAACTATGGCTACACCTTC. The chain recombines TRBV9 with TRBJ1-2; D not certain. Germline V gene data show CDR1 as SGDLS and CDR2 as YYNGEE. V was cut by 2 bases and J by 1 base, with 15 bases left in between. The CDR3 is made up of 16 amino acids.

A word on this clone: Different DNA sequences within this sample yield the same CDR3. The V gene is TRBV9, the J gene TRBJ1-3; D perhaps matches TRBD1 (6 bases). The V end lost 0 bases, the J end lost 0 bases, and 7 bases lay between the germline ends. This CDR3 spans 15 amino acids. CDR1 is SGDLS, CDR2 YYNGEE, per germline. The CDR3 protein is CASSVEGGSGNTIYF. As DNA, the CDR3 is TGTGCCAGCAGCGTAGAAGGGGGCTCTGGAAACACCATATATTTT.

The chain has TRBV4-1 and TRBJ2-5; possible D gene TRBD2, 7 bases. The tail of the sequence fits TRBJ2-7 better, so the J call may be wrong. Germline values: CDR1 MGHRA, CDR2 YSYEKL. This CDR3 has 14 amino acids. The CDR3 sequence is CASSQGGGGYEQYF. CDR3 bases: TGCGCCAGCAGCCAAGGGGGAGGGGGCTACGAGCAGTACTTC.

The rearrangement links TRBV5-6 to TRBJ2-1; 8 bases agree with TRBD2. The CDR3 is 14 amino acids. Germline trimming cut 2 bases from V and 6 bases from J; bases unmatched to any gene: 4. Germline CDR1 is SGHDT and CDR2 is YYEEEE. This CDR3 reads CASSLSGRTNEQFF. The CDR3 DNA reads as TGTGCCAGCAGCTTAAGCGGGAGAACCAATGAGCAGTTCTTC. Looking up the rest from reference TRBV5-6 and TRBJ2-1 gives the full variable domain: DAGVTQSPTHLIKTRGQQVTLRCSPKSGHDTVSWYQQALGQGPQFIFQYYEEEERQRGNFPDRFSGHQFPNYSSELNVNALLLGDSALYLCASSLSGRTNEQFFGPGTRLTVL.

The chain employs TRBV4-2 and TRBJ2-3; TRBD2 matches 7 bases. Germline V gives CDR1 LGHNA, CDR2 YNFKEQ. CDR3 length: 16 residues. Unmatched junction bases numbered 6, after V lost 1 base and J lost 2 bases. The CDR3 region is CASSQVPAGPTDTQYF. The CDR3, as DNA: TGTGCCAGCAGCCAAGTACCAGCGGGGCCCACAGATACGCAGTATTTT.